The rows below give T cell receptor beta chains drawn from one sample of a study of PD-1 blockade in classical Hodgkin lymphoma. Some clones are missing from TCRdb's copy, which holds only in-frame ones; the method was immunoSEQ multiplex PCR. The sample has nearly 100,000 clones; approximately 80% are singletons. The starting material was peripheral blood mononuclear cells (PBMCs), obtained at baseline. The receptors here all came from a human donor with classical Hodgkin lymphoma. CDR3s include the opening cysteine and the closing phenylalanine or tryptophan. Only some rows state a clone size, as once, few, many or a class for expanded clones.

>TRBV23-1|-|TRBJ1-1
CASITGPPPIAEAFF
>TRBV7-9|-|TRBJ2-3
CASSQEQGRTDTQYF
>TRBV9|-|TRBJ2-7
CASSRGGLAVFYEQYF
>TRBV7-2|-|TRBJ2-1
CASSLIAGAYNEQFF
>TRBV5-1|-|TRBJ2-3
CASSLVAGSTDTQYF
>TRBV5-1|-|TRBJ2-3
CASSYGQTDTQYF
>TRBV5-4|once|TRBJ2-3
CASSSAGAVADTQYF
>TRBV5-4|-|TRBJ1-2
CASNPSWGSYGYTF
>TRBV18|-|TRBJ1-2
CASSLTGQGVAYGYTF
>TRBV2|-|TRBJ1-5
CASSAGGQPQHF
>TRBV25-1|-|TRBJ1-3
CASSPGHISGNTIYF
>TRBV6-6|-|TRBJ2-2
CASRRPGELFF
>TRBV13|-|TRBJ1-5
CASSLAGAPGQPQHF
>TRBV10-3|-|TRBJ1-3
CAISTTGSGNTIYF
>TRBV9|-|TRBJ2-1
CASSSQGVPYNEQFF
>TRBV5-5|-|TRBJ1-5
CASSLPGSNQPQHF